This T cell receptor beta chain was recovered during a study of cytomegalovirus exposure and HLA in healthy donors. V dropped 3 bases and J dropped 1; count of bases not matched to a gene: 4. Germline loops: CDR1 SGHRS, CDR2 YFSETQ. The CDR3 runs 15 residues. The donors were in the approximately 120-subject validation cohort; that cohort was separate from the approximately 700-subject first cohort. Overall study findings and caveats: TCR clusters originating in the first cohort tended to co-occur in the 120 validation repertoires, according to a later analysis. A list of 150 to 200 TCR beta chains associated with cytomegalovirus was given. Among TCR sequences, most were rare, though some public TCRs appeared in many donors.

TCRdb keeps only in-frame clones here, not all; method: immunoSEQ multiplex PCR. The data show 150,000 to 200,000 clones, less than 90% seen once. A note on this clone: Antigen specificity is unknown.

The TCR sequence derives from a man aged 30 to 39 in good health and CMV-seropositive. V is TRBV5-1 and J is TRBJ2-5, with 9 bases identical to TRBD2. The sequenced sample consisted of PBMCs. The CDR3 DNA reads as TGCGCCAGCAGCTCAGGGACTAGCCTCCAAGAGACCCAGTACTTC. It specifies CASSSGTSLQETQYF.